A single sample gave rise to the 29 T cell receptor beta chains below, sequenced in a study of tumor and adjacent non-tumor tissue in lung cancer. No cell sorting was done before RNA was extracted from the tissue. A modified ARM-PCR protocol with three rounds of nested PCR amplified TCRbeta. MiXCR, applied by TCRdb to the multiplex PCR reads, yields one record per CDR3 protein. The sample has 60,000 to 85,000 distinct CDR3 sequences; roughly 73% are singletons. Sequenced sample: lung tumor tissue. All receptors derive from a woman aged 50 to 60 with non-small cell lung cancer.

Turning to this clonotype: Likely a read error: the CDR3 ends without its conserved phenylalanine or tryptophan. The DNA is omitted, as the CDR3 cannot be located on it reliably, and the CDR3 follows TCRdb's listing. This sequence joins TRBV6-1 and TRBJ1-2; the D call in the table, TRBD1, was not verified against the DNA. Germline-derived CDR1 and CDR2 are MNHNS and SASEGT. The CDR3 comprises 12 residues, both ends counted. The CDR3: CASSGGGAGYTL.

The CDR3 DNA reads as TGCAGCGTTCTGAGCGGGAGAAACAATGAGTATTTCTTC. Residues: CSVLSGRNNEYFF. The V and J genes are TRBV29-1 and TRBJ2-1; 8 nucleotides line up with TRBD2. Trimming removed 5 bases from V and 16 bases from J; junction bases left unmatched: 16. Germline values: CDR1 SQVTM, CDR2 ANQGSEA. The CDR3 contains 13 residues.

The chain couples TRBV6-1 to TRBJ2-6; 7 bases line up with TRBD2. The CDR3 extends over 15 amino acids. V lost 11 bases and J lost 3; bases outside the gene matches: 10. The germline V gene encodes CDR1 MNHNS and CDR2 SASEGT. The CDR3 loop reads CADGGGSSGANVLTF. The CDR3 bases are TGTGCCGACGGCGGGGGATCTAGTGGGGCCAACGTCCTGACTTTC.

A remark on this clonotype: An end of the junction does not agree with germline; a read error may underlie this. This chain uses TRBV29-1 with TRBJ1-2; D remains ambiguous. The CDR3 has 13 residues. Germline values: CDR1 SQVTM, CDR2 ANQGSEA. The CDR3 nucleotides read TGCGGCGTGGAAGCGGGCAGTGCATATGGCTACACCTTC. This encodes CGVEAGSAYGYTF.

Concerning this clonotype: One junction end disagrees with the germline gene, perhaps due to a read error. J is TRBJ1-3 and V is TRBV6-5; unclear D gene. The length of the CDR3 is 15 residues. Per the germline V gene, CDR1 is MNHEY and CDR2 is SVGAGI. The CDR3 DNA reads TGTGTCAGCAGTTACGTTCCTGTCTCTGGTAACACCATATATTTT. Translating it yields CVSSYVPVSGNTIYF.

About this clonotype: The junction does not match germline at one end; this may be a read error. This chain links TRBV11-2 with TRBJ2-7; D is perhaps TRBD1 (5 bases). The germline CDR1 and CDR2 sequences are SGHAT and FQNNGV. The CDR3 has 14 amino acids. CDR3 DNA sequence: TGTGTCAGCAGCCTGACGGACACTACTTACGAGCAGTACTTC. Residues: CVSSLTDTTYEQYF.

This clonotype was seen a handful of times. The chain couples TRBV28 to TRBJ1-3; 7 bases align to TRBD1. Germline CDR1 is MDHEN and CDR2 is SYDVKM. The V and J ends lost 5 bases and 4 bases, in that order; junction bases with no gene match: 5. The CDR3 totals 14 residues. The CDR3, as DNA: TGTGCCAGCAGTATACAGACAGGGGGAAACACCATATATTTT. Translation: CASSIQTGGNTIYF.

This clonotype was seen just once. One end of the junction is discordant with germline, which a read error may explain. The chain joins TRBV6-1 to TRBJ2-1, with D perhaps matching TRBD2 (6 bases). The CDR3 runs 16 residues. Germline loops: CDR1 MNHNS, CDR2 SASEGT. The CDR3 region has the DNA TGTGACAGCAGTGAGGAAGGACTAACGGGGAACAATGAGCAGTTCTTC. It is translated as CDSSEEGLTGNNEQFF.

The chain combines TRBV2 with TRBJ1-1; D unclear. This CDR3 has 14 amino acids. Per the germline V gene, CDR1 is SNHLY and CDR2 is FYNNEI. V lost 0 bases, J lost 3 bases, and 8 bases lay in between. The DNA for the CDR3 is TGTGCCAGCAGTGAAGCCCGGGTTGACACTGAAGCTTTCTTT. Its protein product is CASSEARVDTEAFF.

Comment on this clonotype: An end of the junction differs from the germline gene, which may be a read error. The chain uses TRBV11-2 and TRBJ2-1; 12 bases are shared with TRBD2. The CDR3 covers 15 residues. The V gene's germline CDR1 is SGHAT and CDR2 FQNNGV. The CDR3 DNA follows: TGTCCCAGCAGCCTAGAAGCTAGCGGGAGGGCTGAGCAGCTCTTC. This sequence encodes CPSSLEASGRAEQLF.

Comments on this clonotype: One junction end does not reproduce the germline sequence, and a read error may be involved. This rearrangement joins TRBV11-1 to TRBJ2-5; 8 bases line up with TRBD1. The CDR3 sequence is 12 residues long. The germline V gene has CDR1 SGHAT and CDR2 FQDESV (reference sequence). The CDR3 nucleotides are TGTGCCAGCAGCTCGACAGGACAGGGCCAATGCTTC. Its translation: CASSSTGQGQCF. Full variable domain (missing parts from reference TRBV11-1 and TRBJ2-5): EAEVAQSPRYKITEKSQAVAFWCDPISGHATLYWYRQILGQGPELLVQFQDESVVDDSQLPKDRFSAERLKGVDSTLKIQPAELGDSAMYLCASSSTGQGQCFGPGTRLLVL.

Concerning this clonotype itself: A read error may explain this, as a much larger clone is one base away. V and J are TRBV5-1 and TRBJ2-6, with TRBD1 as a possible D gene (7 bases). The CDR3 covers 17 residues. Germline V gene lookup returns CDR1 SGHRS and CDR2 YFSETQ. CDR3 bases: TGCGCCAGCAGCTTGATGGCAGGGGGGTCTGGGGCCAGCGTCCTGACTTTC. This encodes CASSLMAGGSGASVLTF.

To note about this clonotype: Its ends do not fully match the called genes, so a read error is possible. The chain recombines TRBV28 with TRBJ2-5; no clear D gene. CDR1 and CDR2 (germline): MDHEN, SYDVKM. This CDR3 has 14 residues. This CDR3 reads CTSSSLRVIETQYF. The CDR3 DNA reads TGTACCAGCAGTTCTCTTAGGGTCATAGAGACCCAGTACTTC.

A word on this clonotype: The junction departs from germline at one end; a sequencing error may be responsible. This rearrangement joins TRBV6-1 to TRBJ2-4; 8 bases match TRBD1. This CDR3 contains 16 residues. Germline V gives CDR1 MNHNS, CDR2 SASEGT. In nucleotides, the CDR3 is TGTACCAGCAGTGAAGACCAGGGGGCGCAGCAAAACATTCAGTACTTC. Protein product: CTSSEDQGAQQNIQYF.

CDR3 sequence (DNA): TGTGCCAGCAGTTACTCTCAGGGGTACTATGGCTACACCTTC. Translating gives CASSYSQGYYGYTF. The chain links TRBV6-6 to TRBJ1-2; tentative D call: TRBD1 (6 bases). CDR1 is MNHNY and CDR2 is SVGAGI in the germline V gene (reference sequence). The V gene lost 0 bases and the J gene lost 3 bases, with 8 bases spanning the gap. The CDR3 length is 14 residues.

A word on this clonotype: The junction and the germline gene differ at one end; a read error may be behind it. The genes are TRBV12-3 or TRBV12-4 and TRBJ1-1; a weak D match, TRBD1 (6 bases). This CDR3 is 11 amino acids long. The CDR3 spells CTSSRGGSALF. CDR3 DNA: TGTACCAGCAGTAGGGGGGGTTCAGCTCTCTTT.

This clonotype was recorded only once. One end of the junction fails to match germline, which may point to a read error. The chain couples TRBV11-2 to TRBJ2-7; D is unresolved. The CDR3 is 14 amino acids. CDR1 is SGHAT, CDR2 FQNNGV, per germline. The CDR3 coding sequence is TGTGCTAGCAGCTTAGTTAGGTACAGCTACGAACAGTACTTC. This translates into CASSLVRYSYEQYF.

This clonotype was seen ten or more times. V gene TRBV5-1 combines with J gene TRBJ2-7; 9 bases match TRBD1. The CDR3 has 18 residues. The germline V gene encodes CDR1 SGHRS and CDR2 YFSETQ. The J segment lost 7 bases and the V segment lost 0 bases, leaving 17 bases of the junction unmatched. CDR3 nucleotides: TGCGCCAGCAGCTTGGCCCTTTCCGGGACAGGGTATCGACGTGAGCAGTACTTC. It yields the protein CASSLALSGTGYRREQYF.

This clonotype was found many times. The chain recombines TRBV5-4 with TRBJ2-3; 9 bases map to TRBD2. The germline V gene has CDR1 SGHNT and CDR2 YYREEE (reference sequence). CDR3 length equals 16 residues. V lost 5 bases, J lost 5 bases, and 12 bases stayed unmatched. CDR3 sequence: CASSFPLAGVGDTQYF. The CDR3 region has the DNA TGTGCCAGCAGTTTCCCCTTAGCGGGAGTCGGAGATACGCAGTATTTT.

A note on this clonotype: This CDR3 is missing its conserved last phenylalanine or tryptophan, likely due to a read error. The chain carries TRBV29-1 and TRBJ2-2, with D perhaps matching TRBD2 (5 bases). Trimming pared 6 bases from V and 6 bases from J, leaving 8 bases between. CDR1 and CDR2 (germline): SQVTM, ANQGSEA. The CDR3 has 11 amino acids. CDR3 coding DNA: TGCAGCGTGGAGGATCCCGGGGAGCTGTTTCTT. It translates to CSVEDPGELFL.

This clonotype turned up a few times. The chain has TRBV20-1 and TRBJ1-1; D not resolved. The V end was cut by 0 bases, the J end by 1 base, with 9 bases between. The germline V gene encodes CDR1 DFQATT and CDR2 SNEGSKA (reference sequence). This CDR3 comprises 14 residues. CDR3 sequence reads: CSARDRHTNTEAFF. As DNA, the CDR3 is TGCAGTGCTAGAGACAGACACACGAACACTGAAGCTTTCTTT.

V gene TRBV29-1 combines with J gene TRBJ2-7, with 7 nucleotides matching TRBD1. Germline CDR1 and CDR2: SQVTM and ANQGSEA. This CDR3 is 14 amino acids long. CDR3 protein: CNIDGLTGLDEQYF. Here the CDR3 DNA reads TGCAACATTGATGGTTTGACAGGGCTGGACGAGCAGTACTTC.

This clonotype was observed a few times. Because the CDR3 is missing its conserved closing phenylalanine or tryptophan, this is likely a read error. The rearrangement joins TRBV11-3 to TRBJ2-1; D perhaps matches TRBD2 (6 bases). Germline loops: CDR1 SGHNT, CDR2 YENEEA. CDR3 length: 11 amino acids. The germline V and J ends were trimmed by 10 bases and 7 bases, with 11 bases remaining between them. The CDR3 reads CANGRGNEQFL. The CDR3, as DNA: TGTGCCAACGGTCGGGGGAATGAGCAGTTCTTA.

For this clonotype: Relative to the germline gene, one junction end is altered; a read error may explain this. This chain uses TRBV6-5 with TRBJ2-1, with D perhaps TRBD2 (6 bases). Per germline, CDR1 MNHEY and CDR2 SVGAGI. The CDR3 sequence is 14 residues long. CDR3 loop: CGSREDYTYKEQFF. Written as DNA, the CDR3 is TGTGGCAGCAGAGAGGACTACACTTACAAGGAGCAGTTCTTC.

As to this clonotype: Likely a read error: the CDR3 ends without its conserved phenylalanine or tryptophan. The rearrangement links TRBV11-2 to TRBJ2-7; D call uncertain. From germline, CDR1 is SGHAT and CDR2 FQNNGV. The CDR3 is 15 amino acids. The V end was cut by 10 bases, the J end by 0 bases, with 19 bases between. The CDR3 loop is CANGLGLISSYEQYL. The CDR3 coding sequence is TGTGCCAACGGCTTAGGCCTCATTAGCTCCTACGAGCAGTACCTC.

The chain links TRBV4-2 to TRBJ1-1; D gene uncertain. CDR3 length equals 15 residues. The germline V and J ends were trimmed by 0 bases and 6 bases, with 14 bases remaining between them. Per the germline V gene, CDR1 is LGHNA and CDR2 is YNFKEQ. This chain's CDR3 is CASSQEEGIGAEAFF. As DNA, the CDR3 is TGTGCCAGCAGCCAAGAAGAAGGGATCGGCGCTGAAGCTTTCTTT.

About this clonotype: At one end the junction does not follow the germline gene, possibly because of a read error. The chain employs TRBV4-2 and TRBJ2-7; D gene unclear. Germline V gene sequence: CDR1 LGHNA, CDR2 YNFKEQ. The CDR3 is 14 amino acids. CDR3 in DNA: TGTGCCAGTAGCCAAGATAGCAGGATTGTCGAGCAGTACTTC. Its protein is CASSQDSRIVEQYF.

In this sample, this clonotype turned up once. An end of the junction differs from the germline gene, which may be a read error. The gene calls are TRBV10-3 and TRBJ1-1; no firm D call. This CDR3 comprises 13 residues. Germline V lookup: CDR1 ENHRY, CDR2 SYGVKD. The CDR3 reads CAISGLLGSETFF. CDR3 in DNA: TGTGCCATCAGTGGTCTCCTGGGCAGTGAAACTTTCTTT.

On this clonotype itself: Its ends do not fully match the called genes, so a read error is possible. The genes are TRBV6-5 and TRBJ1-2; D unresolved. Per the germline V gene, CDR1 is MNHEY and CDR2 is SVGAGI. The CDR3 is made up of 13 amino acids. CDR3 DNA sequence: TGTGCCAGCAGACGGCAAGCTAACTATGGTTACACCTTC. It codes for CASRRQANYGYTF.